Each of the 28 T cell receptor beta chains below was sequenced from the same sample in a study of T-cell reconstitution after alpha-beta-depleted transplantation in children. Unique molecular identifiers featured in how the TCRbeta library was prepared. TCRdb reprocessed the PCR reads via MiXCR and lists one record per CDR3 protein. The data show 150,000 to 250,000 distinct CDR3 sequences, roughly 6% seen once. This sample comprised PBMCs, obtained before TCRalphabeta/CD19-depleted stem cell transplant. These receptors were obtained from a girl in the first two years of life with combined immunodeficiency, due to receive a stem cell transplant.

There are many counts of this clonotype. The V call is TRBV11-2, the J call TRBJ2-3, with D perhaps TRBD1 or TRBD2 (6 bases each). The CDR3 consists of 16 residues. Trimming pared 1 base from V and 7 bases from J, leaving 18 bases between. Germline values: CDR1 SGHAT, CDR2 FQNNGV. This chain's CDR3 is CASSLVGGPALNTQYF. The CDR3 nucleotides are TGTGCCAGCAGCTTAGTGGGGGGCCCGGCCTTGAATACGCAGTATTTT.

The rearrangement uses TRBV4-3 and TRBJ2-7; 10 nucleotides line up with TRBD1. Germline trimming cut 3 bases from V and 5 bases from J; bases unmatched to any gene: 7. This CDR3 region has 15 residues. Germline values: CDR1 LGHNA, CDR2 YSLEER. CDR3 in DNA: TGCGCCAGCAGCCAGGGGGACAGGGGAAACCACGAGCAGTACTTC. The encoded protein is CASSQGDRGNHEQYF.

V usage is TRBV20-1 and J usage is TRBJ2-5; D perhaps matches TRBD2 (5 bases). From germline, CDR1 is DFQATT and CDR2 SNEGSKA (reference sequence). V lost 3 bases and J lost 4, with 12 bases in between. CDR3 length equals 13 residues. As DNA, the CDR3 is TGCAGTGCTAGGTCCAGCGGTGGAGAGACCCAGTACTTC. This translates into CSARSSGGETQYF.

The table lists this clonotype with many counts. The rearrangement links TRBV12-3 or TRBV12-4 to TRBJ2-3, with 11 bases fitting TRBD2. The CDR3 extends over 16 amino acids. J was trimmed by 2 bases and V by 7 bases; bases with no gene match: 8. In DNA form, the CDR3 reads TGTGCCAGCAAGACTAGCGGGAAACCTTACACAGATACGCAGTATTTT. Residues: CASKTSGKPYTDTQYF.

This clonotype occurred many times. The DNA of the CDR3 is TGTGCCAGCAGCTCCATGATTCAGGGAGGGCCCTACGAGCAGTACTTC. The encoded protein is CASSSMIQGGPYEQYF. The chain carries TRBV7-9 and TRBJ2-7, with 7 bases fitting TRBD2. V lost 4 bases to trimming and J lost 2 bases; unmatched junction nucleotides: 11. CDR3 length: 16 amino acids. Germline values: CDR1 SEHNR, CDR2 FQNEAQ (reference sequence).

There are many counts of this clonotype. The rearrangement uses TRBV6-5 and TRBJ2-5; D may be TRBD1 or TRBD2 (5 bases each). Trimming removed 4 bases at V and 0 bases at J, with 12 bases between. Germline CDR1 is MNHEY and CDR2 is SVGAGI. This CDR3 is built from 15 residues. The CDR3 bases are TGTGCCAGCAGTTTCCAGGGACCCTACCAAGAGACCCAGTACTTC. Translated, it gives CASSFQGPYQETQYF.

This clonotype was seen only a few times. The CDR3 sequence: CASSLSSPPPTEAFF. The CDR3 DNA reads as TGTGCCAGCAGTTTATCGAGTCCCCCCCCCACTGAAGCTTTCTTT. The gene calls are TRBV27 and TRBJ1-1, with D hard to call. CDR3 length: 15 amino acids. Germline loops: CDR1 MNHEY, CDR2 SMNVEV (reference sequence). Trimming removed 0 bases from V and 4 bases from J, with 12 bases in between.

This clonotype was counted at least ten times. J is TRBJ2-7 and V is TRBV12-3 or TRBV12-4; tentative D call: TRBD1 (5 bases). This CDR3 has 12 amino acids. V lost 2 bases to trimming and J lost 3 bases, with 5 bases between them. Here the CDR3 reads CASSLQGYEQYF. The CDR3 coding sequence is TGTGCCAGCAGTTTACAGGGCTACGAGCAGTACTTC.

Only a few counts were recorded for this clonotype. For the CDR3, the DNA is TGTGCCAGCAAGGAAGGGTGGACAGGGGATGAGCAGTTCTTC. Its translation: CASKEGWTGDEQFF. This chain joins TRBV2 and TRBJ2-1; 9 bases fit TRBD1. The germline V gene has CDR1 SNHLY and CDR2 FYNNEI. The CDR3 sequence is 14 residues long. V gave up 7 bases and J gave up 8 bases; unmatched junction bases: 9.

This clonotype was observed a few times. The rearrangement links TRBV12-3 or TRBV12-4 to TRBJ2-3; unclear D gene. The CDR3 is 11 residues long. V was trimmed by 10 bases and J by 5 bases, leaving 10 bases between them. In DNA form, the CDR3 reads TGTGCCACTCAAAAACAAGATACGCAGTATTTT. Protein product: CATQKQDTQYF.

This clonotype was observed many times. This chain connects TRBV29-1 to TRBJ2-3, with a weak D call TRBD1 (6 bases). This CDR3 is built from 13 residues. Germline CDR1 and CDR2: SQVTM and ANQGSEA. Trimming left V 4 bases short and J 4 bases short, with 12 bases between. The CDR3 DNA sequence: TGCAGCGTTGCCGAACAGGGCCCAGATACGCAGTATTTT. Translation gives CSVAEQGPDTQYF.

The chain recombines TRBV20-1 with TRBJ2-2; unclear D gene. This CDR3 has 17 residues. Germline CDR1 DFQATT, CDR2 SNEGSKA (reference sequence). The CDR3 here is CCARVEAEYTFTGELFF. The CDR3 DNA sequence: TGCTGCGCTAGAGTTGAGGCGGAGTATACCTTCACCGGGGAGCTGTTTTTT.

This clonotype was found many times. This sequence joins TRBV5-1 and TRBJ2-1; D is ambiguous. Germline V lookup: CDR1 SGHRS, CDR2 YFSETQ. The CDR3 sequence is 14 residues long. Trimming took 4 bases from V and 3 from J, leaving 11 bases between them. The CDR3 coding sequence is TGCGCCAGCAGCCCCCCCGGCCTCTACAATGAGCAGTTCTTC. This sequence encodes CASSPPGLYNEQFF.

This clonotype came up a few times. The V and J genes are TRBV12-3 or TRBV12-4 and TRBJ2-7; 7 positions match TRBD1. The V and J ends lost 5 bases and 2 bases, in that order; junction bases with no gene match: 12. The CDR3 consists of 16 residues. The CDR3 is CASSTQDRRMPYEQYF. The CDR3 DNA is TGTGCCAGCAGTACCCAGGACAGGAGAATGCCCTACGAGCAGTACTTC.

In this sample, this clonotype turned up many times. The chain employs TRBV2 and TRBJ2-7; 11 bases line up with TRBD2. The CDR3 consists of 18 residues. Germline CDR1 and CDR2: SNHLY and FYNNEI. V was pared by 0 bases and J by 1 base, with 8 bases of the junction left unmatched. The CDR3 DNA sequence: TGTGCCAGCAGTGAAGCAGGCGGCGGGACTAGCGGTTCCTACGAGCAGTACTTC. Translating it yields CASSEAGGGTSGSYEQYF.

The sample holds a few counts of this clonotype. The rearrangement uses TRBV12-3 or TRBV12-4 and TRBJ2-1; D unclear. Trimming shortened V by 7 bases and J by 2 bases, and 15 bases separated the two germline ends. This CDR3 is 15 amino acids long. This CDR3 is CASTPHGPTYNEQFF. The CDR3 DNA is TGTGCCAGCACCCCCCATGGCCCTACCTACAATGAGCAGTTCTTC.

This clonotype showed up many times. The V gene is TRBV7-3, the J gene TRBJ2-1, with D maybe TRBD2 (6 bases). CDR1 is SGHTA and CDR2 is FQGTGA in the germline V gene. V lost 1 base and J 8 bases, leaving 15 bases between the germline ends. The CDR3 has 15 residues. In DNA, the CDR3 is TGTGCCAGCAGCTTAAACCCTATACCGGGGGATGAGCAGTTCTTC. This codes for CASSLNPIPGDEQFF.

This clonotype was recorded many times. The chain uses TRBV29-1 and TRBJ2-4, with D uncertain. Germline assignment: CDR1 SQVTM and CDR2 ANQGSEA. Deletions cut 5 bases from V and 10 bases from J, with 21 bases between. The CDR3 extends over 14 amino acids. The CDR3 DNA sequence: TGCAGCGTTTTACGTCCCGAAAGCTCACGGATTCAGTACTTC. It encodes CSVLRPESSRIQYF.

This clonotype was counted at least ten times. Here the CDR3 reads CASSLLQSSTEAFF. The CDR3 DNA sequence: TGTGCCAGCAGCCTTCTCCAGTCGTCCACTGAAGCTTTCTTT. The chain couples TRBV7-9 to TRBJ1-1; no definite D call. Trimming removed 5 bases from V and 4 bases from J, with 14 bases in between. The CDR3 loop spans 14 amino acids. CDR1 is SEHNR, CDR2 FQNEAQ, per germline (reference sequence).

In regard to this clonotype: A single base separates this from a much larger clone, so it may be a read error. V and J are TRBV5-4 and TRBJ2-1; tentatively, D is TRBD1 or TRBD2 (6 bases each). This CDR3 has 15 amino acids. Germline values: CDR1 SGHNT, CDR2 YYREEE (reference sequence). The CDR3 loop reads CASSLPGGSYDEQFF. In DNA, the CDR3 is TGTGCCAGCAGCTTGCCCGGGGGCTCCTACGATGAGCAGTTCTTC.

In this sample, this clonotype turned up many times. The chain recombines TRBV14 with TRBJ2-3; no clear D gene. The CDR3 length is 15 residues. Germline values: CDR1 SGHDN, CDR2 FVKESK. The germline V and J ends were trimmed by 0 bases and 3 bases, with 10 bases remaining between them. The CDR3 DNA sequence: TGTGCCAGCAGCCAAGAAGTTGCTGGGACAGATACGCAGTATTTT. It is translated as CASSQEVAGTDTQYF.

This clonotype was seen ten or more times. This chain joins TRBV4-3 and TRBJ1-6; D is possibly TRBD1 (6 bases). V was shortened by 4 bases and J by 7 bases, with 11 bases between the two germline ends. This CDR3 is 14 amino acids long. Germline values: CDR1 LGHNA, CDR2 YSLEER. Written as DNA, the CDR3 is TGCGCCAGCAGCCCAGACGGACAGAATTCACCCCTCCACTTT. It specifies CASSPDGQNSPLHF.

Comments on this clonotype: A much larger clonotype is one base distant, so this may be a read error. This sequence joins TRBV20-1 and TRBJ2-1; D gene ambiguous. The CDR3 spans 15 residues. Germline-derived CDR1 and CDR2 are DFQATT and SNEGSKA (reference sequence). CDR3 sequence reads: CGAIFVGPNLNEQFF. CDR3 DNA: TGCGGTGCTATTTTTGTGGGTCCCAATCTCAATGAGCAGTTCTTC.

This clonotype came up many times. The gene calls are TRBV4-1 and TRBJ2-5, with D possibly matching TRBD1 (5 bases). The CDR3 spans 18 residues. V lost 1 base and J 4 bases, leaving 22 bases between the germline ends. CDR1 is MGHRA, CDR2 YSYEKL, per germline. The CDR3 nucleotides read TGCGCCAGCAGCCAAGCTCAGGGATACTTACGCCCAGGAGAGACCCAGTACTTC. This sequence encodes CASSQAQGYLRPGETQYF.

This clonotype occurred many times. V and J are TRBV2 and TRBJ2-1; 13 bases are shared with TRBD2. This CDR3 contains 17 residues. With 4 bases clipped from V and 4 bases from J, the junction kept 7 bases outside the gene matches. CDR1 SNHLY and CDR2 FYNNEI come from the germline V gene. The CDR3 spells CASSVGLAGDSYNEQFF. The DNA of the CDR3 is TGTGCCAGCAGTGTTGGACTAGCGGGGGATTCTTACAATGAGCAGTTCTTC.

This clonotype was counted at least ten times. V and J are TRBV7-8 and TRBJ2-7; no clear D gene. The CDR3 runs 11 residues. Germline CDR1 SGHVS, CDR2 FQNEAQ. V lost 2 bases and J 5 bases, leaving 4 bases between the germline ends. CDR3 sequence: CASSLSDEQYF. Written as DNA, the CDR3 is TGTGCCAGCAGCTTAAGCGACGAGCAGTACTTC.

Ten or more counts support this clonotype. The V call is TRBV18, the J call TRBJ1-1; possible D gene TRBD1, 5 bases. Germline V CDR1 and CDR2: KGHSH, LQKENI. V was shortened by 0 bases and J by 11 bases, with 13 bases between the two germline ends. This CDR3 is 13 amino acids long. The CDR3 nucleotides are TGTGCCAGCTCACCACCCTATAGAGGGGTTGCTTTCTTT. This gives the protein CASSPPYRGVAFF.

The chain combines TRBV20-1 with TRBJ1-2, with D unresolved. The CDR3 is 11 residues long. The germline V gene encodes CDR1 DFQATT and CDR2 SNEGSKA (reference sequence). V was shortened by 6 bases and J by 8 bases, with 13 bases between the two germline ends. CDR3 region: CSALNVMGYTF. The CDR3 DNA is TGCAGTGCCCTTAACGTGATGGGCTACACCTTC.